This paragraph reports one T cell receptor (beta chain). The antigen is undetermined. The data are from a study of T cells in localized non-small cell lung cancer. Regarding the study as a whole: Uninvolved neighboring lung showed the greatest T cell clonality, exceeding tumor. Adjacent lung was found to contain a median about 55 of the top 100 tumor clones. Only one tumor region was sequenced, so heterogeneity remains possible. Among blood samples, higher T cell density accompanied longer overall survival.

Some clones are missing from TCRdb's copy, which holds only in-frame ones; the method was immunoSEQ multiplex PCR. This sample yields about 82,000 clones, of which over 60% are seen a single time; roughly 21% belongs to the top ten. Germline CDR1 reads SGHTS; CDR2 reads YDEGEE. The CDR3 is 14 residues long. V lost 0 bases, J lost 5 bases, and 8 bases lay in between. This receptor was identified in a man aged 35 to 69 with stage II squamous cell lung carcinoma. This chain joins TRBV5-8 and TRBJ2-2; unclear D gene. This specimen was PBMCs, taken before any cancer treatment. In DNA, the CDR3 is TGTGCCAGCAGCTTGGGGCAGTTAACCGGGGAGCTGTTTTTT. It specifies CASSLGQLTGELFF.